This T cell receptor (beta chain) was sequenced for a study of CD8 T cells in ankylosing spondylitis. General study findings and limits: Reports of some motif variants in reactive arthritis synovial fluid and blood predate this one. The disease-linked clones had a CD8+ phenotype and low blood frequencies. Ankylosing spondylitis blood appeared to carry a characteristic TCR beta motif of several highly homologous variants.

TCRdb fed the 5' RACE reads into MiXCR, producing one record per CDR3 protein. The data hold about 220,000 distinct CDR3 sequences, with about 17% observed a single time. This clonotype was observed a few times. Antigen: not known. Germline V gene sequence: CDR1 MNHNS, CDR2 SASEGT. The CDR3 extends over 19 amino acids. V shed 8 bases, J shed 5 bases, and the junction held 23 bases outside the gene matches. What was sequenced was blood, either unsorted or a sorted T cell fraction (not recorded which). This clonotype was sampled from a male donor with ankylosing spondylitis. The chain uses TRBV6-1 and TRBJ2-1, with 8 bases aligning to TRBD2. In DNA, the CDR3 is TGTGCCAGCGACCAGAGCCCTCAGGGGAGCGGGAGCTTCCACAATGAGCAGTTCTTC. Residues: CASDQSPQGSGSFHNEQFF.